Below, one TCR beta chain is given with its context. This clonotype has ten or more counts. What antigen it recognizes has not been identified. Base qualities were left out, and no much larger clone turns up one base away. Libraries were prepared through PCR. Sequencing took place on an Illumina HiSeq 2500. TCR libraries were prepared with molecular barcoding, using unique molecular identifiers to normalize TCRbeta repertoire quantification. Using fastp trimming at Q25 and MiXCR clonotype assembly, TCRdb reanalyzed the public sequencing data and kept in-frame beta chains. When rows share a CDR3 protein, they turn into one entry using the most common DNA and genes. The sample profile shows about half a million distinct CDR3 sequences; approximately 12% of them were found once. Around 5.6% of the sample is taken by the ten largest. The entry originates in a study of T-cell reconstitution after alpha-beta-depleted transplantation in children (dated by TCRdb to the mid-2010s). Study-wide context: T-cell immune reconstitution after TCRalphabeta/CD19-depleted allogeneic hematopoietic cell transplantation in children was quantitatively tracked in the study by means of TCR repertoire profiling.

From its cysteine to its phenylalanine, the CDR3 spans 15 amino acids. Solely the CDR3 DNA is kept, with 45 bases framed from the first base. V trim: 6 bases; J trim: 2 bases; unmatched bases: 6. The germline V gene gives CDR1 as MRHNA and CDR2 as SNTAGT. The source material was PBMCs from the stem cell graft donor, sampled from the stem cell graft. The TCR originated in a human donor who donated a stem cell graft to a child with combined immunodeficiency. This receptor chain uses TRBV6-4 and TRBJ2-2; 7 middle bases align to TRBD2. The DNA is TGTGCCAGCAGCCCTAGCGGTACTAACACCGGGGAGCTGTTTTTT. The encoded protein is CASSPSGTNTGELFF.